The 18 T cell receptor beta chains presented below share a single source sample, sequenced in a study of STAT5B mutations in CD4+ large granular lymphocyte leukemia. Clones were read by immunoSEQ multiplex PCR, and TCRdb kept only the in-frame ones, dropping some. The sample consists of tens of thousands of clones, approximately 80% of them appearing once. Specimen: CD4+ T cells from blood buffy coats. Receptor source: a human donor in good health.

The rearrangement links TRBV19 to TRBJ2-5, with D perhaps being TRBD1 or TRBD2 (5 bases each). CDR3 length: 17 residues. Germline V lookup: CDR1 LNHDA, CDR2 SQIVND (reference sequence). The V end lost 0 bases, the J end lost 6 bases, and 20 bases lay between the germline ends. In nucleotides, the CDR3 is TGTGCCAGTAGTATAGATCAGAGTCGGGGCCCCGTGCAGACCCAGTACTTC. Its translation: CASSIDQSRGPVQTQYF.

The gene calls are TRBV7-2 and TRBJ2-7; D unclear. Per germline, CDR1 SGHTA and CDR2 FQGNSA. Trimming took 5 bases from V and 7 from J, leaving 15 bases between them. The CDR3 sequence is 13 residues long. The CDR3 sequence: CASSPQLLGEQYF. CDR3 nucleotide sequence: TGTGCCAGCAGCCCACAATTACTCGGGGAGCAGTACTTC.

This clone was counted once. This chain uses TRBV21-1 with TRBJ1-2. TRBV21-1 represents a pseudogene. The CDR3 totals 16 residues. CDR3 sequence reads: CASGGNSTTDRYGYTF. The CDR3 region has the DNA TGTGCCAGTGGAGGGAATTCCACTACAGACCGTTATGGCTACACCTTC.

The gene calls are TRBV9 and TRBJ1-1; D possibly corresponds to TRBD1 (5 bases). The ends were cut back, 3 bases at V and 1 base at J, with 16 bases in the middle. In germline, CDR1 is SGDLS, CDR2 YYNGEE. This CDR3 contains 16 residues. The CDR3 region has the DNA TGTGCCAGCAGCGCCGGATCCAGGGCGGGGAACACTGAAGCTTTCTTT. Protein: CASSAGSRAGNTEAFF.

The chain links TRBV4-2 to TRBJ1-5; D unclear. The CDR3 extends over 15 amino acids. Germline V CDR1 and CDR2: LGHNA, YNFKEQ. V was clipped by 0 bases and J by 4 bases, with 10 bases between them. CDR3 sequence reads: CASSQDDLRNQPQHF. DNA for the CDR3: TGTGCCAGCAGCCAAGACGATTTGAGGAATCAGCCCCAGCATTTT.

This sequence joins TRBV5-8 and TRBJ2-3; TRBD1 aligns across 11 bases. The V gene end was trimmed by 6 bases and the J gene end by 0 bases; junction bases not matched to a gene: 6. CDR1 is SGHTS, CDR2 YDEGEE, per germline. The CDR3 totals 16 residues. The CDR3 sequence: CASTLGTGGSTDTQYF. The CDR3 DNA follows: TGTGCCAGCACCCTGGGGACAGGGGGTAGCACAGATACGCAGTATTTT.

This clone has only one observation. The chain combines TRBV6-5 with TRBJ2-5; 13 bases map to TRBD2. Losses at the gene ends were 4 bases for V and 2 bases for J; bases not matched to a gene: 1. This CDR3 comprises 15 residues. CDR1 is MNHEY, CDR2 SVGAGI, per germline. The CDR3 loop is CASSSGLAGQETQYF. Here the CDR3 DNA reads TGTGCCAGCAGTTCGGGACTAGCGGGGCAAGAGACCCAGTACTTC.

The CDR3 protein is CAIREQAYEQYF. The CDR3 DNA follows: TGTGCCATCAGGGAGCAGGCCTACGAGCAGTACTTC. The chain joins TRBV10-3 to TRBJ2-7; D gene uncertain. Trimming stripped 6 bases from V and 2 bases from J, with 8 bases between. The germline V gene encodes CDR1 ENHRY and CDR2 SYGVKD. The CDR3 extends over 12 amino acids.

The chain has TRBV7-9 and TRBJ2-1; tentative D call: TRBD1 (6 bases). The germline gives CDR1 SEHNR, CDR2 FQNEAQ (reference sequence). The CDR3 runs to 15 residues. The V end was cut by 1 base, the J end by 0 bases, with 7 bases between. CDR3 bases: TGTGCCAGCAGCTTAGAGGGGGTCTCCTACAATGAGCAGTTCTTC. Translating it yields CASSLEGVSYNEQFF.

This clone showed up just once. V is TRBV6-6 and J is TRBJ2-6; D is uncertain. CDR1 MNHNY and CDR2 SVGAGI come from the germline V gene (reference sequence). Deletions cut 6 bases from V and 1 base from J, with 13 bases between. The CDR3 is made up of 16 amino acids. The CDR3 DNA follows: TGTGCCAGCAGACCTCAAGGGTCATCTGGGGCCAACGTCCTGACTTTC. Its protein is CASRPQGSSGANVLTF.

The chain is built from TRBV14 and TRBJ1-2; no firm D call. V lost 3 bases to trimming and J lost 2 bases, with 7 bases between them. The germline CDR1 and CDR2 sequences are SGHDN and FVKESK. The CDR3 is 13 residues long. CDR3 bases: TGTGCCAGCAGCCAGAACGGAAACTATGGCTACACCTTC. It codes for CASSQNGNYGYTF.

Comment on this clone: Germline is not matched at one junction end, which may reflect a read error. The chain combines TRBV7-7 with TRBJ2-3; 12 bases are a match to TRBD1. In germline, CDR1 is SSHAT, CDR2 FNYEAQ (reference sequence). This CDR3 contains 18 residues. The CDR3 bases are TGTGCCAGCGGCTTAGCGCCCGGGACAGGGGGCAGCACAGATACGCAGTATTTT. Translated: CASGLAPGTGGSTDTQYF.

This chain connects TRBV6-6 to TRBJ1-1; 7 nucleotides line up with TRBD1. The CDR3 length is 13 residues. From germline, CDR1 is MNHNY and CDR2 SVGAGI (reference sequence). J was trimmed by 10 bases and V by 2 bases; bases with no gene match: 7. The CDR3 nucleotides read TGTGCCAGCAGTTACGCGACAGGGAACGTAGCTTTCTTT. Amino acid sequence: CASSYATGNVAFF.

This chain links TRBV2 with TRBJ1-6; tentatively, D is TRBD1 (5 bases). V was clipped by 3 bases and J by 5 bases, with 8 bases between them. This CDR3 has 14 amino acids. The germline CDR1 and CDR2 sequences are SNHLY and FYNNEI. CDR3 region: CASSEGLNNSPLHF. The CDR3, as DNA: TGTGCCAGCAGTGAGGGGCTGAATAATTCACCCCTCCACTTT.

This clone was observed a few times. This chain connects TRBV12-5 to TRBJ1-5; D possibly corresponds to TRBD1 (6 bases). V was trimmed by 6 bases and J by 4 bases, leaving 19 bases between them. CDR1 and CDR2 (germline): LGHNT, FRNRAP. The CDR3 spans 16 residues. The CDR3 spells CASGDPRGAGNQPQHF. The DNA of the CDR3 is TGTGCTAGTGGAGACCCTCGGGGGGCAGGTAATCAGCCCCAGCATTTT.

The chain joins TRBV15 to TRBJ2-1, with D possibly TRBD1 on 7 matching bases. Trimming left V 0 bases short and J 5 bases short, with 14 bases between. Germline CDR1 reads LNHNV; CDR2 reads YYDKDF (reference sequence). The CDR3 runs 16 residues. CDR3 in DNA: TGTGCCACCAGCAGAGATCGGGGGACAGCGGACAATGAGCAGTTCTTC. Encoded protein: CATSRDRGTADNEQFF. Full variable domain (rest looked up from reference TRBV15 and TRBJ2-1): DAMVIQNPRYQVTQFGKPVTLSCSQTLNHNVMYWYQQKSSQAPKLLFHYYDKDFNNEADTPDNFQSRRPNTSFCFLDIRSPGLGDTAMYLCATSRDRGTADNEQFFGPGTRLTVL.

This chain connects TRBV5-6 to TRBJ2-7; 11 positions agree with TRBD1. Germline V CDR1 and CDR2: SGHDT, YYEEEE. The trim removed 4 bases at V and 4 bases at J, leaving 4 bases unmatched. CDR3 length: 14 amino acids. CDR3 residues: CASSKDRGQYEQYV. CDR3 bases: TGTGCCAGCAGCAAGGACAGGGGGCAGTACGAGCAGTACGTC.

V and J are TRBV20-1 and TRBJ2-1; D gene uncertain. The CDR3 has 11 amino acids. V dropped 3 bases and J dropped 7 bases, with 7 bases sitting between them. Germline lookup yields CDR1 DFQATT and CDR2 SNEGSKA (reference sequence). Written as DNA, the CDR3 is TGCAGTGCTAGTGTCGGGAATGAGCAGTTCTTC. Translating gives CSASVGNEQFF.